The 13 T cell receptor beta chains given below trace back to one sample, sequenced in a study of identical twins. TCRdb itself ran the 5' RACE reads through MiXCR, one entry per CDR3 protein. The table has fewer than 550,000 distinct CDR3 sequences, around 15% seen once. The same sample was also used in a study of yellow fever vaccine responses in identical twins.

Specimen: CD4+ T cells sorted from blood. The receptors shown here come from a woman younger than 30 in good health.

The J gene is TRBJ1-1, the V gene TRBV14; maybe TRBD1 (5 bases). The germline V gene encodes CDR1 SGHDN and CDR2 FVKESK. The CDR3 length is 16 residues. Trimming left V 5 bases short and J 1 base short, with 17 bases between. CDR3 in DNA: TGTGCCAGCAGCTGGTTTCAGGGAAGAGGGAACACTGAAGCTTTCTTT. It yields the protein CASSWFQGRGNTEAFF.

This clonotype has at least ten counts. The chain links TRBV6-5 to TRBJ2-7; 9 positions match TRBD2. This CDR3 comprises 16 residues. The germline gives CDR1 MNHEY, CDR2 SVGAGI. Unmatched junction bases numbered 10, after V lost 0 bases and J lost 7 bases. The CDR3 loop reads CASSYSLASGTGEQYF. In nucleotides, the CDR3 is TGTGCCAGCAGTTACTCGTTGGCTAGCGGGACGGGGGAGCAGTACTTC.

This chain connects TRBV29-1 to TRBJ2-3; no reliable D call. There are 10 residues in the CDR3. Between the trimmed V and J ends, which lost 6 bases and 5 bases, there was a span of 6 bases. Germline CDR1 reads SQVTM; CDR2 reads ANQGSEA. The CDR3 region is CSVAVDTQYF. For the CDR3, the DNA is TGCAGCGTCGCTGTAGATACGCAGTATTTT.

The rearrangement links TRBV13 to TRBJ2-3; no firm D call. Germline V gives CDR1 PRHDT, CDR2 FYEKMQ (reference sequence). V lost 4 bases, J lost 2 bases, and 10 bases lay in between. The length of the CDR3 is 14 residues. The CDR3: CASSSYRITDTQYF. The CDR3 DNA reads TGTGCCAGCAGCTCCTACAGAATCACAGATACGCAGTATTTT. Based on the CDR3 plus reference TRBV13 and TRBJ2-3, the full variable domain is AAGVIQSPRHLIKEKRETATLKCYPIPRHDTVYWYQQGPGQDPQFLISFYEKMQSDKGSIPDRFSAQQFSDYHSELNMSSLELGDSALYFCASSSYRITDTQYFGPGTRLTVL.

This clonotype was counted a few times. The J gene is TRBJ2-1, the V gene TRBV25-1; 8 bases agree with TRBD2. Losses at the gene ends were 2 bases for V and 5 bases for J; bases not matched to a gene: 8. The CDR3 is 16 amino acids. The germline V gene has CDR1 MGHDK and CDR2 SYGVNS. The CDR3 DNA reads TGTGCCAGCAGTGAACTAGCGGGCCTAACCAACAATGAGCAGTTCTTC. This sequence encodes CASSELAGLTNNEQFF.

This clonotype has just a few counts. V usage is TRBV7-9 and J usage is TRBJ2-3; D unresolved. Deletions cut 6 bases from V and 3 bases from J, with 7 bases between. Germline V gene sequence: CDR1 SEHNR, CDR2 FQNEAQ (reference sequence). CDR3 length: 12 residues. The CDR3 sequence: CASRLQTDTQYF. The CDR3 region has the DNA TGTGCCAGCAGGTTACAAACAGATACGCAGTATTTT. Complete variable domain (other parts from reference TRBV7-9 and TRBJ2-3): DTGVSQNPRHKITKRGQNVTFRCDPISEHNRLYWYRQTLGQGPEFLTYFQNEAQLEKSRLLSDRFSAERPKGSFSTLEIQRTEQGDSAMYLCASRLQTDTQYFGPGTRLTVL.

This clonotype was found a few times. The chain couples TRBV7-9 to TRBJ2-3, with 12 bases that match TRBD2. The CDR3 has 16 residues. V shed 5 bases, J shed 6 bases, and the junction held 9 bases outside the gene matches. Per the germline V gene, CDR1 is SEHNR and CDR2 is FQNEAQ (reference sequence). CDR3 amino acids: CASSDFGLAGRDTQYF. DNA of the CDR3: TGTGCCAGCAGCGACTTCGGACTAGCGGGAAGGGATACGCAGTATTTT.

The rearrangement joins TRBV20-1 to TRBJ2-2, with 8 bases fitting TRBD1. This CDR3 contains 14 residues. The junction had 4 bases not matched to a gene; V was cut back by 6 bases and J by 1 base. CDR1 is DFQATT, CDR2 SNEGSKA, per germline (reference sequence). In nucleotides, the CDR3 is TGCAGTGCCGCCAGGGGGCAGAACACCGGGGAGCTGTTTTTT. It encodes CSAARGQNTGELFF.

The chain links TRBV11-2 to TRBJ2-7; D is tentatively TRBD1 or TRBD2 (7 bases each). Trimming left V 5 bases short and J 0 bases short, with 23 bases between. Germline-derived CDR1 and CDR2 are SGHAT and FQNNGV. The CDR3 loop spans 18 amino acids. For the CDR3, the DNA is TGTGCCAGCAGCAAACTGGGGGGGACAGACAGATACTCCTACGAGCAGTACGTC. Its translation: CASSKLGGTDRYSYEQYV.

The rearrangement uses TRBV12-3 or TRBV12-4 and TRBJ2-1; D not resolved. CDR3 length: 11 amino acids. Trimming removed 3 bases at V and 9 bases at J, with 6 bases between. The CDR3 DNA reads as TGTGCCAGCAGTTTGATAAGTGAGCAGTTCTTC. It translates to CASSLISEQFF.

A few counts support this clonotype. The chain uses TRBV18 and TRBJ2-1; the match to TRBD1 covers 8 bases. The ends lost 6 bases at V and 2 bases at J; junction bases unmatched: 3. The CDR3 loop spans 14 amino acids. Germline values: CDR1 KGHSH, CDR2 LQKENI. CDR3 amino acids: CASSGQVAYNEQFF. CDR3 nucleotide sequence: TGTGCCAGCTCGGGACAGGTTGCCTACAATGAGCAGTTCTTC. Drawing the rest from reference TRBV18 and TRBJ2-1, the complete variable domain is NAGVMQNPRHLVRRRGQEARLRCSPMKGHSHVYWYRQLPEEGLKFMVYLQKENIIDESGMPKERFSAEFPKEGPSILRIQQVVRGDSAAYFCASSGQVAYNEQFFGPGTRLTVL.

This clonotype has just one count. The chain is built from TRBV5-5 and TRBJ2-1; 11 bases fit TRBD2. The V gene's germline CDR1 is SGHKS and CDR2 YYEKEE (reference sequence). This CDR3 is built from 13 residues. Trimming at V came to 2 bases and at J to 12 bases, leaving 4 bases not matched to a gene. CDR3 loop: CASSFPSGRPQFF. The CDR3, as DNA: TGTGCCAGCAGCTTTCCTAGCGGGAGGCCGCAGTTCTTC.

This clonotype was counted only a few times. The genes are TRBV4-2 and TRBJ2-5; 13 bases agree with TRBD2. The CDR3 is made up of 19 amino acids. V was pared by 7 bases and J by 2 bases, with 16 bases of the junction left unmatched. CDR1 is LGHNA, CDR2 YNFKEQ, per germline. CDR3 protein: CASTPPPGLAGILQETQYF. CDR3 in DNA: TGTGCCAGCACCCCCCCTCCGGGACTAGCGGGGATACTTCAAGAGACCCAGTACTTC.